The 31 T cell receptor beta chains below were found in one sample sequenced in a study of radiotherapy plus CTLA-4 blockade in lung cancer. Assay: immunoSEQ multiplex PCR; the TCRdb copy retains only in-frame clones and omits some. The profile shows tens of thousands of clones, roughly four fifths of them singletons. The specimen was peripheral blood, collected from a patient treated with radiotherapy plus ipilimumab. These receptors all come from a human donor with non-small cell lung cancer whose response to radiotherapy plus ipilimumab could not be evaluated.

The chain couples TRBV7-3 to TRBJ1-2; the D gene is possibly TRBD1 (5 bases). CDR3 length: 16 residues. Trimming removed 2 bases at V and 6 bases at J, with 19 bases between. Germline V lookup: CDR1 SGHTA, CDR2 FQGTGA. The DNA for the CDR3 is TGTGCCAGCAGCTTAGCCCCCCAGGGAGGCAAGGATGGCTACACCTTC. This sequence encodes CASSLAPQGGKDGYTF.

The chain carries TRBV4-1 and TRBJ1-6; TRBD1 might be the D (6 bases). V was pared by 2 bases and J by 10 bases, with 15 bases between. Germline values: CDR1 MGHRA, CDR2 YSYEKL. The CDR3 is 15 residues long. CDR3 DNA: TGCGCCAGCAGCCAATTTAGATCAGGGGACTCACCCCTCCACTTT. Protein sequence: CASSQFRSGDSPLHF.

Of note for this clone: One end of the junction varies from germline; a read error may be responsible. The V call is TRBV6-6, the J call TRBJ1-1; 8 bases map to TRBD1. CDR1 and CDR2 from the germline V gene are MNHNY and SVGAGI (reference sequence). The length of the CDR3 is 11 residues. CDR3 nucleotide sequence: TGTGCCAGCAACCTCGGGACAGGTCTGGTCTTT. Protein sequence: CASNLGTGLVF.

Only one count was recorded for this clone. The rearrangement joins TRBV28 to TRBJ1-5, with a possible D match to TRBD1 (5 bases). V lost 5 bases, J lost 1 base, and 12 bases lay in between. Germline V gene lookup returns CDR1 MDHEN and CDR2 SYDVKM. The CDR3 runs 15 residues. The CDR3 DNA sequence: TGTGCCAGCAGTCGTTGGGGGGAGAGCAATCAGCCCCAGCATTTT. This codes for CASSRWGESNQPQHF. Looking up the rest from reference TRBV28 and TRBJ1-5 gives the full variable domain: DVKVTQSSRYLVKRTGEKVFLECVQDMDHENMFWYRQDPGLGLRLIYFSYDVKMKEKGDIPEGYSVSREKKERFSLILESASTNQTSMYLCASSRWGESNQPQHFGDGTRLSIL.

This chain links TRBV4-2 with TRBJ2-6; TRBD1 agrees at 8 bases. The V gene's germline CDR1 is LGHNA and CDR2 YNFKEQ. This CDR3 has 15 residues. After removal of 5 bases from V and 4 bases from J, the junction contained 4 bases not matched to a gene. DNA for the CDR3: TGTGCCAGCAGCAGCGGACAGGGAGGGGCCAACGTCCTGACTTTC. It yields the protein CASSSGQGGANVLTF.

V usage is TRBV4-3 and J usage is TRBJ2-1; D is unclear. The ends were cut back, 0 bases at V and 0 bases at J, with 12 bases in the middle. The CDR3 is 17 residues long. Germline V CDR1 and CDR2: LGHNA, YSLEER. The CDR3 sequence is CASSQDLAWSSYNEQFF. In nucleotides, the CDR3 is TGCGCCAGCAGCCAAGATCTGGCGTGGAGCTCCTACAATGAGCAGTTCTTC.

This chain joins TRBV9 and TRBJ1-2; 10 positions agree with TRBD1. The V gene end was trimmed by 4 bases and the J gene end by 4 bases; junction bases not matched to a gene: 4. From germline, CDR1 is SGDLS and CDR2 YYNGEE. The CDR3 runs 14 residues. The CDR3 sequence is CASSLGQGGYGYTF. In DNA form, the CDR3 reads TGTGCCAGCAGCCTAGGACAGGGGGGCTATGGCTACACCTTC.

The chain uses TRBV19 and TRBJ2-2; TRBD1 is a possible D gene (6 bases). Trimming shortened V by 7 bases and J by 6 bases, and 12 bases separated the two germline ends. The CDR3 covers 13 residues. The germline gives CDR1 LNHDA, CDR2 SQIVND (reference sequence). CDR3 amino acids: CASKVQGPGELFF. CDR3 DNA: TGTGCCAGTAAGGTACAGGGCCCCGGGGAGCTGTTTTTT. Based on the CDR3 plus reference TRBV19 and TRBJ2-2, the full variable domain is DGGITQSPKYLFRKEGQNVTLSCEQNLNHDAMYWYRQDPGQGLRLIYYSQIVNDFQKGDIAEGYSVSREKKESFPLTVTSAQKNPTAFYLCASKVQGPGELFFGEGSRLTVL.

The rearrangement links TRBV28 to TRBJ2-7, with 12 bases lining up with TRBD1. V shed 5 bases and J 4 bases; nucleotides not matched to a gene: 6. The CDR3 is 15 amino acids. Germline CDR1 reads MDHEN; CDR2 reads SYDVKM. CDR3 sequence: CASSNTGQGAYEQYF. CDR3 nucleotide sequence: TGTGCCAGCAGTAACACGGGACAGGGGGCTTACGAGCAGTACTTC.

This clone has just a few counts. J is TRBJ2-7 and V is TRBV28; 12 bases match TRBD2. The CDR3 consists of 17 residues. In germline, CDR1 is MDHEN, CDR2 SYDVKM. Trimming cost V 4 bases and J 4 bases; bases outside gene matches: 11. CDR3 nucleotides: TGTGCCAGCAGTTCCCCTTCACTAGCGGGAGGTTCTTACGAGCAGTACTTC. This sequence encodes CASSSPSLAGGSYEQYF.

The chain combines TRBV10-3 with TRBJ1-2; 7 positions agree with TRBD1. The germline V gene has CDR1 ENHRY and CDR2 SYGVKD. V lost 6 bases and J lost 3; bases outside the gene matches: 13. This CDR3 comprises 16 residues. The chain's CDR3 is CAIRGFRQGRDYGYTF. The DNA for the CDR3 is TGTGCCATCAGAGGGTTTAGACAGGGTCGGGACTATGGCTACACCTTC.

As for this clone: An end of the junction differs from the germline gene, which may be a read error. The CDR3 DNA follows: TGTGCCAGCAGTATCAGGGCGCTTCAGCCCCGGCATTTT. It translates to CASSIRALQPRHF. The chain is built from TRBV6-5 and TRBJ1-5; TRBD1 is a possible D gene (5 bases). This CDR3 contains 13 residues. Looked up from germline, CDR1 is MNHEY and CDR2 is SVGAGI.

The chain links TRBV28 to TRBJ2-4; 10 nucleotides match TRBD1. In germline, CDR1 is MDHEN, CDR2 SYDVKM. V lost 2 bases to trimming and J lost 1 base; unmatched junction nucleotides: 5. The CDR3 spans 17 residues. The chain's CDR3 is CASSLPRTGGAKNIQYF. For the CDR3, the DNA is TGTGCCAGCAGTTTACCCAGGACAGGGGGGGCCAAAAACATTCAGTACTTC.

This clone was counted a single time. The identical CDR3 is also encoded by other nucleotide sequences in the sample. The V gene is TRBV7-2, the J gene TRBJ1-1, with a tentative D call TRBD1 (5 bases). CDR1 and CDR2 (germline): SGHTA, FQGNSA. The CDR3 runs to 13 residues. Trimming cost V 5 bases and J 1 base, with 8 bases left between them. The CDR3: CASSSDRNTEAFF. The CDR3 coding sequence is TGTGCCAGCAGCAGCGACAGGAACACTGAAGCTTTCTTT. The complete variable domain, with remaining parts taken from reference TRBV7-2 and TRBJ1-1, reads GAGVSQSPSNKVTEKGKDVELRCDPISGHTALYWYRQSLGQGLEFLIYFQGNSAPDKSGLPSDRFSAERTGGSVSTLTIQRTQQEDSAVYLCASSSDRNTEAFFGQGTRLTVV.

The V and J genes are TRBV28 and TRBJ2-2, with D possibly matching TRBD1 (7 bases). V lost 5 bases to trimming and J lost 5 bases, with 15 bases between them. The germline gives CDR1 MDHEN, CDR2 SYDVKM. The CDR3 covers 15 residues. CDR3 DNA sequence: TGTGCCAGCAGTAGATACAGGGGAGGTACCGGGGAGCTGTTTTTT. Residues: CASSRYRGGTGELFF. Looking up the rest from reference TRBV28 and TRBJ2-2 gives the full variable domain: DVKVTQSSRYLVKRTGEKVFLECVQDMDHENMFWYRQDPGLGLRLIYFSYDVKMKEKGDIPEGYSVSREKKERFSLILESASTNQTSMYLCASSRYRGGTGELFFGEGSRLTVL.

The chain uses TRBV2 and TRBJ1-4; no reliable D call. Trimming shortened V by 6 bases and J by 6 bases, and 14 bases separated the two germline ends. This CDR3 is 14 amino acids long. The germline CDR1 and CDR2 sequences are SNHLY and FYNNEI. The CDR3 DNA follows: TGTGCCAGCAGGTATCCGCGGGGTGATGAAAAACTGTTTTTT. Its translation is CASRYPRGDEKLFF.

The chain employs TRBV5-4 and TRBJ2-1; D may be TRBD2 (6 bases). V lost 4 bases to trimming and J lost 6 bases, with 20 bases between them. CDR3 size: 16 residues. The germline CDR1 and CDR2 sequences are SGHNT and YYREEE (reference sequence). CDR3 sequence: CASSAQTSLVANEQFF. CDR3 bases: TGTGCCAGCAGCGCACAGACTAGTTTGGTGGCCAATGAGCAGTTCTTC.

This clone was detected a few times. This chain connects TRBV6-1 to TRBJ1-1; D gene ambiguous. Germline V gene lookup returns CDR1 MNHNS and CDR2 SASEGT. CDR3 length equals 15 residues. The germline V and J ends were trimmed by 0 bases and 1 base, with 9 bases remaining between them. The CDR3 coding sequence is TGTGCCAGCAGTGAAGCGTCCGCCGGGAACACTGAAGCTTTCTTT. It specifies CASSEASAGNTEAFF.

The chain links TRBV7-2 to TRBJ1-5; 9 positions agree with TRBD1. V gave up 5 bases and J gave up 2 bases; unmatched junction bases: 16. The CDR3 consists of 19 residues. Per germline, CDR1 SGHTA and CDR2 FQGNSA. This CDR3 is CASSPPHGQGKFGNQPQHF. Here the CDR3 DNA reads TGTGCCAGCAGCCCACCTCACGGACAGGGGAAGTTCGGCAATCAGCCCCAGCATTTT.

This rearrangement joins TRBV11-2 to TRBJ2-4, with TRBD2 matching 9 bases. The CDR3 sequence is 18 residues long. The germline V gene has CDR1 SGHAT and CDR2 FQNNGV. V lost 5 bases, J lost 0 bases, and 11 bases stayed unmatched. The CDR3 spells CASSHRLADVKAKNIQYF. As DNA, the CDR3 is TGTGCCAGCAGCCACCGACTAGCGGACGTTAAAGCCAAAAACATTCAGTACTTC.

DNA of the CDR3: TGTGCCAGCAGCTGGGACAGCCCTTCCTACGAGCAGTACTTC. This codes for CASSWDSPSYEQYF. The chain combines TRBV11-2 with TRBJ2-5; 7 nucleotides line up with TRBD1. Judging by the DNA end, TRBJ2-7 fits better; the J call may be wrong. CDR1 is SGHAT, CDR2 FQNNGV, per germline. CDR3 length: 14 amino acids.

V is TRBV27 and J is TRBJ2-7, with 7 bases identical to TRBD2. The V gene's germline CDR1 is MNHEY and CDR2 SMNVEV (reference sequence). V trimming: 10 bases; J trimming: 3 bases; junction bases outside the gene matches: 18. The CDR3 is 16 residues long. In DNA form, the CDR3 reads TGTGCCACCAGAGGGCGGGAGAGGTCTGGGGTCTACGAGCAGTACTTC. The encoded protein is CATRGRERSGVYEQYF.

This clone was recorded a few times. This chain joins TRBV6-1 and TRBJ2-7; possibly TRBD2 for D (6 bases). This CDR3 is built from 17 residues. Trimming cost V 4 bases and J 0 bases, with 19 bases left between them. Germline V gene sequence: CDR1 MNHNS, CDR2 SASEGT. Here the CDR3 reads CASSAFFSGLSSYEQYF. The CDR3 DNA reads as TGTGCCAGCAGTGCTTTTTTTAGCGGACTGAGCTCCTACGAGCAGTACTTC.

The J gene is TRBJ1-6, the V gene TRBV9; D not certain. The germline V gene encodes CDR1 SGDLS and CDR2 YYNGEE. The length of the CDR3 is 15 residues. V was trimmed by 4 bases and J by 0 bases, leaving 8 bases between them. CDR3 nucleotides: TGTGCCAGCAGCAAAGGGAGCTCCTATAATTCACCCCTCCACTTT. Encoded protein: CASSKGSSYNSPLHF. The complete variable domain, with remaining parts taken from reference TRBV9 and TRBJ1-6, reads DSGVTQTPKHLITATGQRVTLRCSPRSGDLSVYWYQQSLDQGLQFLIQYYNGEERAKGNILERFSAQQFPDLHSELNLSSLELGDSALYFCASSKGSSYNSPLHFGNGTRLTVT.

The gene calls are TRBV6-5 and TRBJ2-4, with D possibly being TRBD1 (5 bases). Deletions cut 3 bases from V and 9 bases from J, with 18 bases between. In germline, CDR1 is MNHEY, CDR2 SVGAGI. The CDR3 sequence is 15 residues long. The chain's CDR3 is CASSYVRAEDGIQYF. The CDR3 DNA is TGTGCCAGCAGTTATGTCAGGGCCGAAGACGGCATTCAGTACTTC.

The table lists this clone with a few counts. V and J are TRBV7-2 and TRBJ2-3, with 7 bases that match TRBD1. The CDR3 extends over 16 amino acids. The J segment lost 6 bases and the V segment lost 1 base, leaving 10 bases of the junction unmatched. CDR1 SGHTA and CDR2 FQGNSA come from the germline V gene. The CDR3 region has the DNA TGTGCCAGCAGCTTAGGGTTTGGGCAGGGGGACGATACGCAGTATTTT. It specifies CASSLGFGQGDDTQYF. Filled out from reference TRBV7-2 and TRBJ2-3, the complete variable domain reads GAGVSQSPSNKVTEKGKDVELRCDPISGHTALYWYRQSLGQGLEFLIYFQGNSAPDKSGLPSDRFSAERTGGSVSTLTIQRTQQEDSAVYLCASSLGFGQGDDTQYFGPGTRLTVL.

The CDR3: CASSLVVGYSYNEQFF. Here the CDR3 DNA reads TGTGCCAGCAGCTTAGTAGTGGGCTACTCCTACAATGAGCAGTTCTTC. This chain links TRBV7-2 with TRBJ2-1; no clear D. Germline assignment: CDR1 SGHTA and CDR2 FQGNSA. The V end was cut by 1 base, the J end by 0 bases, with 10 bases between. There are 16 residues in the CDR3.

This clone was observed a few times. The V and J genes are TRBV6-1 and TRBJ1-2; 7 bases align to TRBD1. CDR1 is MNHNS, CDR2 SASEGT, per germline. The CDR3 contains 15 residues. Losses at the gene ends were 10 bases for V and 6 bases for J; bases not matched to a gene: 17. The CDR3 loop reads CATDRGGTTGHGYTF. CDR3 sequence (DNA): TGTGCCACCGACCGAGGGGGAACGACAGGGCATGGCTACACCTTC.

The rearrangement links TRBV29-1 to TRBJ2-1, with D perhaps TRBD1 (5 bases). Trimming removed 0 bases at V and 5 bases at J, with 14 bases between. This CDR3 has 15 residues. Germline CDR1 is SQVTM and CDR2 is ANQGSEA. This CDR3 reads CSVEDFRAANNEQFF. Written as DNA, the CDR3 is TGCAGCGTTGAAGATTTCAGGGCAGCGAACAATGAGCAGTTCTTC.

The J gene is TRBJ2-3, the V gene TRBV18, with a possible D match to TRBD1 (6 bases). This CDR3 is 16 amino acids long. Germline loops: CDR1 KGHSH, CDR2 LQKENI. V was shortened by 4 bases and J by 4 bases, with 18 bases between the two germline ends. CDR3 residues: CASSLGQINAADTQYF. The CDR3 DNA follows: TGTGCCAGCTCACTAGGACAGATTAACGCAGCAGATACGCAGTATTTT.

The sample holds one count of this clone. The chain links TRBV9 to TRBJ2-5; TRBD2 matches at 8 bases. The V segment lost 3 bases and the J segment 6 bases; nucleotides outside the gene matches: 7. The germline V gene encodes CDR1 SGDLS and CDR2 YYNGEE. CDR3 length: 14 residues. The CDR3 DNA reads as TGTGCCAGCAGCGCGGGACTAGAGTTGCAGACCCAGTACTTC. It is translated as CASSAGLELQTQYF.